This entry is about one TCR beta chain. Its antigen is currently unknown. The data were taken from a study of blood T cells in healthy people across ages. Study-wide results and limits: Naive and antigen-experienced cells could not be conclusively compared, given unsorted PBMCs.

A sample-barcoded 5' primer and a J-beta primer mix were used in a second PCR of about 6 to 11 cycles. Researchers report that a template-switch adaptor with 12 random nucleotides tagged each cDNA molecule. TCRdb called the 5' RACE reads again in MiXCR, with one record for every CDR3 protein. The table lists hundreds of thousands of distinct CDR3 sequences, more than 50% of them singletons, with around 24% in the top ten. The germline V gene has CDR1 SGHNT and CDR2 YENEEA. J gave up 4 bases and V 3 bases, and 12 bases lay outside the gene matches. The length of the CDR3 is 17 residues. Sequenced input: blood. The receptor comes from a man between 40 and 49 years old in good health. The rearrangement uses TRBV11-3 and TRBJ2-3; 8 bases are shared with TRBD2. The CDR3 spells CASSFLIAGPRPDTQYF. CDR3 DNA sequence: TGTGCCAGCAGCTTCCTCATAGCGGGACCTAGGCCAGATACGCAGTATTTT.